This T cell receptor beta chain was obtained from a study of blood T cell repertoires in COVID-19. Study overall: The United States, Italy and Spain provided the acute and convalescent COVID-19 samples. T cells, B-cell-depleted T cells, or PBMCs supplied cDNA or gDNA.

The CDR3 is 17 residues long. Germline CDR1 is LGHDT and CDR2 is YNNKEL (reference sequence). Trimming cost V 4 bases and J 5 bases; bases outside gene matches: 13. In the source study's methods: Amplification of reference gene primers was used by the study to estimate nucleated cell counts. The table came from immunoSEQ multiplex PCR; TCRdb's copy has only in-frame clones and leaves some out. V, J and clone size are those of that table, while D and trimming were read from the DNA. Of about 300,000 clones listed, approximately 86% are singletons. The receptor's source is a man aged 65-85 years with acute or convalescent COVID-19. V gene TRBV3-1 (or the pseudogene TRBV3-2) combines with J gene TRBJ2-5; 10 positions match TRBD2. Sequenced input: peripheral blood. CDR3: CASSRPLSGGARETQYF. The CDR3 DNA follows: TGTGCCAGCAGCCGCCCACTCAGCGGGGGGGCCCGGGAGACCCAGTACTTC.